The present TCR beta chain was sequenced within a study of early T cells in non-severe SARS-CoV-2 infection. About the research overall: Sequencing targeted bulk RNA from unsorted whole blood, leaving chains unpaired.

This clonotype has just a few counts. CDR1 DFQATT and CDR2 SNEGSKA come from the germline V gene (reference sequence). V was clipped by 5 bases and J by 9 bases, with 17 bases between them. The CDR3 contains 13 residues. The TCR library protocol was used to attach unique molecular identifiers. These identifiers were attached to individual cDNA molecules. TCRdb reanalysed the 5' RACE reads using MiXCR and keeps one entry per CDR3 protein. The data show around 55,000 distinct CDR3 sequences, about 15% seen once. The chain joins TRBV20-1 to TRBJ2-1; D remains unclear. The specimen was whole blood, collected at baseline. The sequence derives from an adult who was a healthcare worker with PCR-confirmed SARS-CoV-2 infection or an uninfected control (not recorded which). CDR3 sequence (DNA): TGCAGTGCTCTCGAAGCTGATATAGGTGAGCAGTTCTTC. Translation: CSALEADIGEQFF.